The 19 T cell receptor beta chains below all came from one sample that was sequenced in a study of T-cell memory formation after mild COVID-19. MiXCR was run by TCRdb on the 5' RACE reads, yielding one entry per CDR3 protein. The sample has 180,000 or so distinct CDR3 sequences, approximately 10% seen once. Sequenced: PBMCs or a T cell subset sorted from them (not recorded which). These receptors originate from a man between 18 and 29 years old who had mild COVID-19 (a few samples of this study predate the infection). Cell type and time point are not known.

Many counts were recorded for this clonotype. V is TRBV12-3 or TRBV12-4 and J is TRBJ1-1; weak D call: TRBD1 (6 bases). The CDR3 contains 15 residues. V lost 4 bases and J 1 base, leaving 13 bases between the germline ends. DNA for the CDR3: TGTGCCAGCAGTTCCCACAGGGCCACGAACACTGAAGCTTTCTTT. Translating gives CASSSHRATNTEAFF.

The CDR3 DNA sequence: TGTGCCAGCAGCCTTAGTGTGTATACGGGCTACACCTTC. It codes for CASSLSVYTGYTF. The rearrangement links TRBV7-2 to TRBJ1-2; D remains unclear. The CDR3 extends over 13 amino acids. Germline lookup yields CDR1 SGHTA and CDR2 FQGNSA. Deletions cut 5 bases from V and 8 bases from J, with 15 bases between.

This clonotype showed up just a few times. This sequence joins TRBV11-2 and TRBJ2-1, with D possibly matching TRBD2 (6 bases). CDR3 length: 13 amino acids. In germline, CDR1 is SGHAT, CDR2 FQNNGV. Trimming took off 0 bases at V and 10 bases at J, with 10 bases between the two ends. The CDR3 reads CASSLDQAGEQFF. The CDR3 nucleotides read TGTGCCAGCAGCTTAGATCAAGCGGGCGAGCAGTTCTTC.

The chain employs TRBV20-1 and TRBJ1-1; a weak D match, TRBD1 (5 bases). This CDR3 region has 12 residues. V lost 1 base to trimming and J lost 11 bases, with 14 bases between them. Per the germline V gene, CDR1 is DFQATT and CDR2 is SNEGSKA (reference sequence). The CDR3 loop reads CSARGDHPGAFF. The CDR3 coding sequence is TGCAGTGCTAGAGGGGACCACCCCGGCGCTTTCTTT.

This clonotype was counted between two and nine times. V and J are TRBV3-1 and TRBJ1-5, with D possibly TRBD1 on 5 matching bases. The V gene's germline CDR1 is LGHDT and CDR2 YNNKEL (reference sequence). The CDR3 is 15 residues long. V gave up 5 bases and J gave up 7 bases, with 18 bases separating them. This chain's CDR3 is CASSTQAGGGQPQHF. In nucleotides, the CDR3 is TGTGCCAGCAGCACCCAAGCCGGGGGAGGGCAGCCCCAGCATTTT. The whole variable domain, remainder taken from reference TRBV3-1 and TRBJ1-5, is DTAVSQTPKYLVTQMGNDKSIKCEQNLGHDTMYWYKQDSKKFLKIMFSYNNKELIINETVPNRFSPKSPDKAHLNLHINSLELGDSAVYFCASSTQAGGGQPQHFGDGTRLSIL.

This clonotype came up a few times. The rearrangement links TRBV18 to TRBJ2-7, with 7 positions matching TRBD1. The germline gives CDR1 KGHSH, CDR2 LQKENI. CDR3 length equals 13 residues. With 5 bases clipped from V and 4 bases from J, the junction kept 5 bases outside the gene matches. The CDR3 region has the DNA TGTGCCAGCTCAGTTAGACAGGGATACGAGCAGTACGTC. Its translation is CASSVRQGYEQYV.

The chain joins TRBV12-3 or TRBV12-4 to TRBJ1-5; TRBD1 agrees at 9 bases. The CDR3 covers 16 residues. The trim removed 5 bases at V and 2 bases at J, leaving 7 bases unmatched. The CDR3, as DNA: TGTGCCAGCAGTCCCCGGACAGGGGCGGGCAATCAGCCCCAGCATTTT. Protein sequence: CASSPRTGAGNQPQHF.

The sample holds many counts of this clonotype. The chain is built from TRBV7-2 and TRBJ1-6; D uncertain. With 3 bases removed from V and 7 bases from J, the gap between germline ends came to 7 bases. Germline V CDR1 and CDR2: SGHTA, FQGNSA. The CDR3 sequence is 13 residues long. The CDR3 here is CASSFGPNSPLHF. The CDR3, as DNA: TGTGCCAGCAGCTTCGGACCAAATTCACCCCTCCACTTT. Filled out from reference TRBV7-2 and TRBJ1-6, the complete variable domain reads GAGVSQSPSNKVTEKGKDVELRCDPISGHTALYWYRQSLGQGLEFLIYFQGNSAPDKSGLPSDRFSAERTGGSVSTLTIQRTQQEDSAVYLCASSFGPNSPLHFGNGTRLTVT.

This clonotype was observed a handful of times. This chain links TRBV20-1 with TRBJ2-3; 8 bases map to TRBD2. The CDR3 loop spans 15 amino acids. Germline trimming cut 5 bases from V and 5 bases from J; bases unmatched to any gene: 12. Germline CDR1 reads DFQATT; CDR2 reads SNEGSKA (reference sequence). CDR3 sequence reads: CSAPPWAGGKDTQYF. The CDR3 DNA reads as TGCAGTGCTCCTCCCTGGGCGGGGGGCAAAGATACGCAGTATTTT.

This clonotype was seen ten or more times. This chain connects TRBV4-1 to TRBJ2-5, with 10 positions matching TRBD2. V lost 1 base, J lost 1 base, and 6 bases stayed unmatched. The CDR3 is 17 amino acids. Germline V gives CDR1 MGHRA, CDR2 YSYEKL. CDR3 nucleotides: TGCGCCAGCAGCCAAGTAGGCCAGCGGGGGGGCCAAGAGACCCAGTACTTC. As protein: CASSQVGQRGGQETQYF.

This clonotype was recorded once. As DNA, the CDR3 is TGCGCCAGCAGCAAGACTAGCCGGTCCACCGGGGAGCTGTTTTTT. Its translation is CASSKTSRSTGELFF. This chain uses TRBV5-1 with TRBJ2-2, with 7 bases fitting TRBD2. CDR3 size: 15 residues. J lost 4 bases, V lost 4 bases, and 7 bases had no gene match. Germline V gene lookup returns CDR1 SGHRS and CDR2 YFSETQ.

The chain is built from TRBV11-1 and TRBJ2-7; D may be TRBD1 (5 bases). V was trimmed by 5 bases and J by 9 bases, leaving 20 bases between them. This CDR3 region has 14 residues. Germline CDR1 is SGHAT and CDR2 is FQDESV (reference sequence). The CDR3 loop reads CASSENSGSPAQYF. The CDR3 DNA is TGTGCCAGCAGCGAGAATTCAGGGTCCCCCGCGCAGTACTTC.

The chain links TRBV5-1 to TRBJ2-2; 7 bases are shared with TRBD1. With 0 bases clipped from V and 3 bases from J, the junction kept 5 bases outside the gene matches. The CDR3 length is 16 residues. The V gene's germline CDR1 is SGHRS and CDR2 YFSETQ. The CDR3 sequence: CASSLATTGYTGELFF. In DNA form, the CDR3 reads TGCGCCAGCAGCTTGGCCACGACAGGGTACACCGGGGAGCTGTTTTTT.

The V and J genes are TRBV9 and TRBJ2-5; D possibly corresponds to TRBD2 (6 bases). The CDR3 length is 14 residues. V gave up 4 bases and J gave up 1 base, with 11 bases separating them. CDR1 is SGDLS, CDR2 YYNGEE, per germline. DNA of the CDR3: TGTGCCAGCAGCCCGGGGACTTTCCAAGAGACCCAGTACTTC. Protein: CASSPGTFQETQYF.

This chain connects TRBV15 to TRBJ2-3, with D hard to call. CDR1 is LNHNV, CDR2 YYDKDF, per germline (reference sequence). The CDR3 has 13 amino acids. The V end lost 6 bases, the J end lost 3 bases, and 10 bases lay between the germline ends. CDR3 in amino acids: CATSVQPTDTQYF. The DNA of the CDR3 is TGTGCCACCAGTGTCCAGCCAACAGATACGCAGTATTTT.

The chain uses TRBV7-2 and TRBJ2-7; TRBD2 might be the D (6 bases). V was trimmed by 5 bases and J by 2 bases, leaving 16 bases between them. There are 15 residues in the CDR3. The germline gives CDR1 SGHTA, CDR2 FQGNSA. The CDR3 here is CASSPTGTPTYEQYF. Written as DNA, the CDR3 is TGTGCCAGCAGCCCTACCGGGACTCCGACCTACGAGCAGTACTTC.

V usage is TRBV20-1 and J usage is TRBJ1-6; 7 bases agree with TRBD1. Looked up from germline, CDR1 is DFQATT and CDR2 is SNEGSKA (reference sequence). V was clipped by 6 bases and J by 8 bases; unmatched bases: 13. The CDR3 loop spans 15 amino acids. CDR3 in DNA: TGCAGTGCCCGGGACAGACCCCTATCGGATTCACCCCTCCACTTT. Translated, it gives CSARDRPLSDSPLHF.

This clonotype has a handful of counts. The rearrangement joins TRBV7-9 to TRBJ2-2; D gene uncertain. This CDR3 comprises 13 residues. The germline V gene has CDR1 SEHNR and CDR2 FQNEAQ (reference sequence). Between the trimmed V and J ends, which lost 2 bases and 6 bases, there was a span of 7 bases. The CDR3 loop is CASSLRAAGELFF. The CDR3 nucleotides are TGTGCCAGCAGCTTACGGGCAGCCGGGGAGCTGTTTTTT.

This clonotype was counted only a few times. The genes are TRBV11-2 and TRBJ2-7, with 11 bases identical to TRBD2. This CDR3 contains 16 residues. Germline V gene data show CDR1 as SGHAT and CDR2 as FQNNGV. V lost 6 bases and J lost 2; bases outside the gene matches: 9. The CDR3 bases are TGTGCCAGCAGTCGCCCTAGCGGGGGGTCCCCCTACGAGCAGTACTTC. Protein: CASSRPSGGSPYEQYF.